Reported below is one T cell receptor (beta chain). Its antigen is unknown. The CDR3 covers 16 residues. The data were obtained in a study of cytomegalovirus exposure and HLA in healthy donors. Study-wide background: The same platform was used for the roughly 120 validation repertoires as for the 666 first-cohort repertoires, as reported in a later analysis. Study-wide points: The tendency of first-cohort TCR clusters to co-occur in the approximately 110 validation repertoires was identified by a subsequent analysis. The authors confirmed in vitro that a few CMV-associated chains were specific for CMV antigens.

Sequenced by immunoSEQ multiplex PCR; TCRdb stores in-frame clones only, minus some. Of about 78,000 clones listed, 90% to 97% are singletons. The chain carries TRBV12-1 and TRBJ1-5. TRBV12-1 is a documented pseudogene. This TCR came from a man aged 18-30 years in good health and CMV-seropositive. The specimen sequenced was PBMCs. CDR3 region: CASSARDDWVNQPQHF. The CDR3 bases are TGTGCCAGCAGCGCCCGCGACGACTGGGTTAATCAGCCCCAGCATTTT.